The 24 T cell receptor beta chains in this list originate from one sample, sequenced in a study of T-cell reconstitution after alpha-beta-depleted transplantation in children (dated by TCRdb to the mid-2010s). Libraries came from PCR. TCRdb lists the instrument as Illumina HiSeq 2500. TCR library preparation used molecular barcoding, with unique molecular identifiers applied to normalize quantification of the TCRbeta repertoire. In TCRdb, the public reads were trimmed at Q25 with fastp and aligned with MiXCR, with productive beta chains retained. CDR3 protein duplicates are merged, each entry listing the most common genes and DNA. The sample profile shows over 150,000 distinct CDR3 sequences; roughly 7% of them were found once. 5.5% of the sample belongs to the ten largest clones. Sample treatment or condition, as interpreted from the label and publication: allogeneic hematopoietic cell transplantation with graft depleted of TCRalphabeta T cells and CD19 B cells.

The specimen comprised PBMCs, sampled before TCRalphabeta/CD19-depleted stem cell transplant. The receptors were sampled from a boy younger than 10 with acute lymphoblastic leukemia, due to receive a stem cell transplant.

Comments on this clonotype: This may be a read error: a much more frequent sequence differs by one nucleotide. This chain connects TRBV7-3 to TRBJ2-3, with TRBD2 identical over 13 bases. The CDR3 is made up of 19 amino acids. CDR1 SGHTA and CDR2 FQGTGA come from the germline V gene. Trimming cost V 2 bases and J 4 bases; bases outside gene matches: 12. CDR3 DNA: TGTGCCAGCAGCTTATATAGACTGGGACTAGCGGGGAGGTCAGATACGCAGTATTTT. As protein: CASSLYRLGLAGRSDTQYF.

This chain connects TRBV6-5 to TRBJ2-7; 10 bases agree with TRBD2. The trim removed 0 bases at V and 7 bases at J, leaving 9 bases unmatched. Germline lookup yields CDR1 MNHEY and CDR2 SVGAGI. The CDR3 length is 16 residues. CDR3 in amino acids: CASSYSASGRAGEQYF. Here the CDR3 DNA reads TGTGCCAGCAGTTACTCCGCTAGCGGGAGAGCGGGGGAGCAGTACTTC.

There are a few counts of this clonotype. This sequence joins TRBV3-1 and TRBJ1-4; D ambiguous. The CDR3 is 14 residues long. Per germline, CDR1 LGHDT and CDR2 YNNKEL (reference sequence). V was cut by 4 bases and J by 5 bases, with 11 bases left in between. The CDR3 spells CASSPFRLNEKLFF. The CDR3 DNA follows: TGTGCCAGCAGCCCTTTCAGGCTAAATGAAAAACTGTTTTTT.

This clonotype has at least ten counts. The chain combines TRBV20-1 with TRBJ1-5; TRBD1 is a possible D gene (5 bases). CDR1 and CDR2 (germline): DFQATT, SNEGSKA (reference sequence). The V end was cut by 0 bases, the J end by 11 bases, with 17 bases between. The CDR3 loop spans 14 amino acids. The CDR3: CSARDSGVMGSQHF. The CDR3 DNA reads as TGCAGTGCTAGAGATTCGGGGGTCATGGGGTCCCAGCATTTT.

The chain is built from TRBV2 and TRBJ2-3; weak D call: TRBD2 (5 bases). Germline lookup yields CDR1 SNHLY and CDR2 FYNNEI. The CDR3 runs to 14 residues. V was cut by 6 bases and J by 1 base, with 11 bases left in between. The CDR3, as DNA: TGTGCCAGCAGAATCCCCGGGGGCACAGATACGCAGTATTTT. Its translation: CASRIPGGTDTQYF.

The chain uses TRBV7-6 and TRBJ2-3; 9 bases agree with TRBD2. Germline V gene sequence: CDR1 SGHVS, CDR2 FNYEAQ. V dropped 3 bases and J dropped 6; count of bases not matched to a gene: 4. The length of the CDR3 is 14 residues. The CDR3, as DNA: TGTGCCAGCAGCTTGGGGACTAGCAAGGATACGCAGTATTTT. It is translated as CASSLGTSKDTQYF.

At least ten counts were recorded for this clonotype. CDR3 sequence (DNA): TGTGCCAGCAGCGGCCAGGGAAAGGACTACGAGCAGTACTTC. It specifies CASSGQGKDYEQYF. V is TRBV2 and J is TRBJ2-7, with D possibly being TRBD1 (5 bases). The CDR3 is 14 residues long. Looked up from germline, CDR1 is SNHLY and CDR2 is FYNNEI. V was shortened by 6 bases and J by 3 bases, with 15 bases between the two germline ends. Drawing the rest from reference TRBV2 and TRBJ2-7, the complete variable domain is EPEVTQTPSHQVTQMGQEVILRCVPISNHLYFYWYRQILGQKVEFLVSFYNNEISEKSEIFDDQFSVERPDGSNFTLKIRSTKLEDSAMYFCASSGQGKDYEQYFGPGTRLTVT.

CDR3 amino acids: CASSLSKTNYGYTF. The CDR3 DNA follows: TGTGCCAGCAGTTTATCTAAGACTAACTATGGCTACACCTTC. This chain uses TRBV27 with TRBJ1-2; D gene unclear. Germline V lookup: CDR1 MNHEY, CDR2 SMNVEV (reference sequence). Between the trimmed V and J ends, which lost 0 bases and 0 bases, there was a span of 5 bases. This CDR3 contains 14 residues.

The gene calls are TRBV27 and TRBJ1-6; D unresolved. The V end was cut by 8 bases, the J end by 7 bases, with 12 bases between. This CDR3 contains 13 residues. Per the germline V gene, CDR1 is MNHEY and CDR2 is SMNVEV (reference sequence). The CDR3 loop is CASYGDRNSPLHF. In DNA, the CDR3 is TGTGCCAGCTACGGAGACCGGAATTCACCCCTCCACTTT.

This clonotype was found many times. The gene calls are TRBV12-3 or TRBV12-4 and TRBJ1-1; 7 bases fit TRBD1. This CDR3 comprises 14 residues. With 5 bases clipped from V and 10 bases from J, the junction kept 13 bases outside the gene matches. CDR3 region: CASSPSRGHRGAFF. The CDR3 region has the DNA TGTGCCAGCAGTCCTTCCCGGGGGCACAGGGGAGCTTTCTTT.

The CDR3 DNA reads as TGTGCCAGCAGCCAAGATTCGCACTCTACCGCGGGGGAGCAGTACTTC. Translating gives CASSQDSHSTAGEQYF. The chain combines TRBV3-1 with TRBJ2-7; D perhaps matches TRBD2 (6 bases). The V gene lost 0 bases and the J gene lost 7 bases, with 19 bases spanning the gap. From germline, CDR1 is LGHDT and CDR2 YNNKEL (reference sequence). The CDR3 has 16 amino acids.

This clonotype was picked up many times. This CDR3 is CASRRERGGLETQYF. The CDR3 DNA follows: TGTGCCAGCAGACGGGAGCGGGGGGGGTTGGAGACCCAGTACTTC. V gene TRBV28 combines with J gene TRBJ2-5, with 10 bases lining up with TRBD2. The CDR3 length is 15 residues. Germline CDR1 MDHEN, CDR2 SYDVKM. Germline trimming cut 6 bases from V and 5 bases from J; bases unmatched to any gene: 9.

This clonotype has ten or more counts. The chain joins TRBV28 to TRBJ2-7; 11 bases map to TRBD1. The CDR3 covers 19 residues. From germline, CDR1 is MDHEN and CDR2 SYDVKM. V was clipped by 3 bases and J by 2 bases; unmatched bases: 15. The CDR3 sequence is CASSFRRTGGSSFPYEQYF. In nucleotides, the CDR3 is TGTGCCAGCAGTTTCCGACGGACAGGGGGCTCATCTTTCCCCTACGAGCAGTACTTC.

This clonotype appeared a few times. This chain links TRBV28 with TRBJ1-6, with 9 bases that match TRBD1. Trimming cost V 9 bases and J 10 bases; bases outside gene matches: 7. The CDR3 runs to 13 residues. Germline CDR1 MDHEN, CDR2 SYDVKM. DNA for the CDR3: TGTGCCAGTAAGACAGGGGGTGAATCACCCCTCCACTTT. Its translation is CASKTGGESPLHF. The whole variable domain, remainder taken from reference TRBV28 and TRBJ1-6, is DVKVTQSSRYLVKRTGEKVFLECVQDMDHENMFWYRQDPGLGLRLIYFSYDVKMKEKGDIPEGYSVSREKKERFSLILESASTNQTSMYLCASKTGGESPLHFGNGTRLTVT.

This clonotype was found many times. V and J are TRBV29-1 and TRBJ2-1; 11 bases are shared with TRBD2. The J segment lost 1 base and the V segment lost 5 bases, leaving 7 bases of the junction unmatched. Germline lookup yields CDR1 SQVTM and CDR2 ANQGSEA. This CDR3 is 16 amino acids long. The CDR3: CSVRLAGGLSYNEQFF. The CDR3 nucleotides are TGCAGCGTTAGGCTAGCGGGAGGATTATCCTACAATGAGCAGTTCTTC.

This clonotype was counted ten times or more. CDR3 sequence: CASSQGLHYGYTF. CDR3 bases: TGTGCCAGCAGCCAAGGACTTCACTATGGCTACACCTTC. The gene calls are TRBV3-1 and TRBJ1-2; D unresolved. V lost 1 base and J 3 bases, leaving 6 bases between the germline ends. The CDR3 length is 13 residues. CDR1 LGHDT and CDR2 YNNKEL come from the germline V gene (reference sequence).

This clonotype was seen ten or more times. This chain connects TRBV6-2 or TRBV6-3 to TRBJ2-1, with TRBD2 matching 10 bases. CDR3 length: 14 residues. Per the germline V gene, CDR1 is MNHEY and CDR2 is SVGEGT. Trimming at V came to 10 bases and at J to 4 bases, leaving 7 bases not matched to a gene. The CDR3 DNA follows: TGTGCCACCCTGGGACTAGCGAATTACAATGAGCAGTTCTTC. The encoded protein is CATLGLANYNEQFF.

The table lists this clonotype with many counts. The V and J genes are TRBV29-1 and TRBJ1-2, with TRBD1 as a possible D gene (5 bases). V was pared by 1 base and J by 4 bases, with 10 bases between. CDR3 length: 13 residues. Germline V lookup: CDR1 SQVTM, CDR2 ANQGSEA. CDR3 bases: TGCAGCGTTGAAGTGGAGGGGACCTATGGCTACACCTTC. This encodes CSVEVEGTYGYTF.

This clonotype was observed many times. J is TRBJ2-1 and V is TRBV7-2, with TRBD2 identical over 9 bases. Germline lookup yields CDR1 SGHTA and CDR2 FQGNSA. V lost 2 bases and J lost 7; bases outside the gene matches: 9. CDR3 length: 16 residues. CDR3 DNA: TGTGCCAGCAGCTTATCGGGCGGGGGGGCTTCGAATGAGCAGTTCTTC. It encodes CASSLSGGGASNEQFF.

Many counts were recorded for this clonotype. The chain combines TRBV29-1 with TRBJ1-3; TRBD1 aligns across 9 bases. The CDR3 is made up of 15 amino acids. Per the germline V gene, CDR1 is SQVTM and CDR2 is ANQGSEA. After removal of 6 bases from V and 4 bases from J, the junction contained 10 bases not matched to a gene. In DNA, the CDR3 is TGCAGCGTCGCCCGGGACAGGGCGTTCGGAAACACCATATATTTT. It translates to CSVARDRAFGNTIYF.

At least ten counts were recorded for this clonotype. The chain combines TRBV7-2 with TRBJ2-3; D gene uncertain. The CDR3 is 14 amino acids. Germline-derived CDR1 and CDR2 are SGHTA and FQGNSA. The germline V and J ends were trimmed by 5 bases and 4 bases, with 13 bases remaining between them. DNA for the CDR3: TGTGCCAGCAGCGCCAACCTAGGCCCAGATACGCAGTATTTT. Encoded protein: CASSANLGPDTQYF.

This clonotype was seen at least ten times. The rearrangement links TRBV28 to TRBJ2-7; TRBD1 matches 9 bases. With 0 bases clipped from V and 0 bases from J, the junction kept 0 bases outside the gene matches. The germline V gene has CDR1 MDHEN and CDR2 SYDVKM. The length of the CDR3 is 15 residues. The CDR3 spells CASSLWTGGSYEQYF. DNA for the CDR3: TGTGCCAGCAGTTTATGGACAGGGGGCTCCTACGAGCAGTACTTC.

This clonotype showed up many times. V usage is TRBV7-2 and J usage is TRBJ1-1; the D gene is possibly TRBD1 (5 bases). The CDR3 has 16 residues. V shed 2 bases and J shed 0 bases, with 13 bases lying between them. Germline V gene lookup returns CDR1 SGHTA and CDR2 FQGNSA. The CDR3 DNA sequence: TGTGCCAGCAGCTTACCCCCGGCAGGGATGAACACTGAAGCTTTCTTT. It codes for CASSLPPAGMNTEAFF.

This clonotype has a count of ten or more. CDR3 sequence: CASSEASGGNEQFF. For the CDR3, the DNA is TGTGCCAGCAGTGAAGCGTCGGGGGGGAATGAGCAGTTCTTC. This chain joins TRBV2 and TRBJ2-1, with 8 bases matching TRBD2. V was clipped by 0 bases and J by 7 bases; unmatched bases: 2. The CDR3 extends over 14 amino acids. Germline V gene data show CDR1 as SNHLY and CDR2 as FYNNEI.